This T cell receptor (beta chain) stems from a study of blood T cell repertoires in COVID-19. As for the study in general: Samples came from the United States, Italy and Spain, spanning acute and convalescent COVID-19. From T cells, B-cell-depleted T cells, or PBMCs came the material, which was cDNA or gDNA.

Trimming shortened V by 11 bases and J by 5 bases, and 18 bases separated the two germline ends. The CDR3 extends over 13 amino acids. The germline CDR1 and CDR2 sequences are ENHRY and SYGVKD. Original handling: Reference gene primer amplification gave estimated nucleated cell counts. Data came from immunoSEQ multiplex PCR; TCRdb stores just in-frame clones and leaves some out. The DNA was the basis for D and trimming; V, J and clone size are from that table. The data hold fewer than 200,000 clones, with 70% to 90% observed a single time. The J gene is TRBJ1-2, the V gene TRBV10-3; maybe TRBD1 (6 bases). Sequencing input: peripheral blood. The sequence was obtained from a man aged 35 to 55 who had recovered from COVID-19. DNA of the CDR3: TGTGCCGTCTTGGGGGCAGCCGATTATGGCTACACCTTC. Translating it yields CAVLGAADYGYTF.